This TCR beta chain was identified during a study of T-cell memory formation after mild COVID-19. Constant-segment primers and 5'RACE yielded cDNA libraries for TCR alpha and TCR beta, each carrying sample barcodes and UMIs. One entry per CDR3 protein, called by TCRdb with MiXCR from the 5' RACE reads. This table holds roughly 110,000 distinct CDR3 sequences, about a sixth found once. In germline, CDR1 is SGHVS, CDR2 FNYEAQ. The CDR3 has 14 amino acids. Trimming removed 1 base from V and 2 bases from J, with 6 bases in between. V gene TRBV7-6 combines with J gene TRBJ2-1, with D uncertain. Sequencing was carried out using PBMCs or a T cell subset sorted from them (not recorded which). This receptor was obtained from an adult woman who had mild COVID-19 (a few samples of this study predate the infection). Cell type and time point are not known. The CDR3 is CASSLVGTYNEQFF. CDR3 sequence (DNA): TGTGCCAGCAGCTTAGTCGGTACCTACAATGAGCAGTTCTTC. Looking up the rest from reference TRBV7-6 and TRBJ2-1 gives the full variable domain: GAGVSQSPRYKVTKRGQDVALRCDPISGHVSLYWYRQALGQGPEFLTYFNYEAQQDKSGLPNDRFSAERPEGSISTLTIQRTEQRDSAMYRCASSLVGTYNEQFFGPGTRLTVL.